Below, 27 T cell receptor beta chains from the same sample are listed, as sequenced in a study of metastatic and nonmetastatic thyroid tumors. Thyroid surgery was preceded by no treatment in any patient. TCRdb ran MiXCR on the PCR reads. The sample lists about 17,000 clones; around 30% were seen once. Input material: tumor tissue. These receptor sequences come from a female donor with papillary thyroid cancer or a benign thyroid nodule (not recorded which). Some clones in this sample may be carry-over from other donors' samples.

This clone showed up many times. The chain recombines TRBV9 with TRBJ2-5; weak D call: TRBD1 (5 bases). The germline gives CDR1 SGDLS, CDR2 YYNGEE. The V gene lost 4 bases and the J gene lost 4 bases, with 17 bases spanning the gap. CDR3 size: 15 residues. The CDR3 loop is CASSPRGWGRETQYF. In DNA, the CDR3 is TGTGCCAGCAGCCCTAGAGGCTGGGGCCGAGAGACCCAGTACTTC.

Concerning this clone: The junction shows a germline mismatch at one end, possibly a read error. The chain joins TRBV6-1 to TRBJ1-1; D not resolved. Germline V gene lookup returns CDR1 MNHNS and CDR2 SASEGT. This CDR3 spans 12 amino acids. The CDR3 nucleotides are TGTGCCAGAAGTGAACGAAATATTGAAGCTTTCTTT. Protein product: CARSERNIEAFF.

The CDR3 here is CASSIARTSGNTIYF. CDR3 nucleotides: TGTGCCAGTAGTATAGCCCGAACCTCTGGAAACACCATATATTTT. The rearrangement joins TRBV19 to TRBJ1-3; unclear D gene. Deletions cut 1 base from V and 0 bases from J, with 7 bases between. The CDR3 has 15 residues. CDR1 is LNHDA, CDR2 SQIVND, per germline (reference sequence).

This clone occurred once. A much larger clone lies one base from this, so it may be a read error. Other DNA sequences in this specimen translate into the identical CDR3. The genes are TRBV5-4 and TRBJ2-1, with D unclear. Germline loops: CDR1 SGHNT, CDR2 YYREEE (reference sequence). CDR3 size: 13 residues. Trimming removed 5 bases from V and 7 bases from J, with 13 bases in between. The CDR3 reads CASSPGIGNEQFF. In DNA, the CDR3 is TGTGCCAGCAGTCCTGGGATTGGGAATGAGCAGTTCTTC.

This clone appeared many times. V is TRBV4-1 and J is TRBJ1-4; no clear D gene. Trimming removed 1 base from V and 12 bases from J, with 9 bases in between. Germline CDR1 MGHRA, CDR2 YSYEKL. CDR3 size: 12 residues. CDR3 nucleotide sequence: TGCGCCAGCAGCCAAGGGGGAAGGGAACTGTTTTTT. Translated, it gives CASSQGGRELFF.

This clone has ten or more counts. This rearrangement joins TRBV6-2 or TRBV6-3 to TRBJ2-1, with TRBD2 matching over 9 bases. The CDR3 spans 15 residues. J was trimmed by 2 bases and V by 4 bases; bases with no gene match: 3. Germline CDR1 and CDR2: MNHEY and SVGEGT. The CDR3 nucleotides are TGTGCCAGCAGTTTCCTAGCGGGGACCTACAATGAGCAGTTCTTC. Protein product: CASSFLAGTYNEQFF.

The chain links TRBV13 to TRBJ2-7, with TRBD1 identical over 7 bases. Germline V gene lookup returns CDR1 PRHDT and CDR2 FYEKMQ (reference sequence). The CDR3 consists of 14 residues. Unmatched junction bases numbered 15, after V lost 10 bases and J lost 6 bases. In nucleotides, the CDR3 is TGTGCCATCACCCGGACAGGCACAAGAGCCGAGCAGTACTTC. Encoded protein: CAITRTGTRAEQYF.

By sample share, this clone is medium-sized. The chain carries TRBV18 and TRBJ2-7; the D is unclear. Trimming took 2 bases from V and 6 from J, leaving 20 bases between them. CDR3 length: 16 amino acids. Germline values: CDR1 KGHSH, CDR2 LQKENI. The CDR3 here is CASSPGSQSRLLEQYF. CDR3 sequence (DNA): TGTGCCAGCTCACCAGGATCGCAGAGTCGCCTCCTCGAGCAGTACTTC.

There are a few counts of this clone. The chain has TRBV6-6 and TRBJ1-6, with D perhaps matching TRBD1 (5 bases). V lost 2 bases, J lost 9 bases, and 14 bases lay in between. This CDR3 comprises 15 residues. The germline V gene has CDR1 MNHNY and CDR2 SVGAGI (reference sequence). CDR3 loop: CASSYEEGSSSPLHF. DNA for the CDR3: TGTGCCAGCAGTTACGAGGAGGGGAGTAGTTCACCCCTCCACTTT.

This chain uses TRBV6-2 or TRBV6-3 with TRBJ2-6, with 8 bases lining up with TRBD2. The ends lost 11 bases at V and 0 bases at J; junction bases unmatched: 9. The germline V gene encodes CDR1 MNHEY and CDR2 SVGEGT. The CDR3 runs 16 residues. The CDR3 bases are TGTGCCGCAGGGGTAGCGGGGTCCTCTGGGGCCAACGTCCTGACTTTC. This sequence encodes CAAGVAGSSGANVLTF.

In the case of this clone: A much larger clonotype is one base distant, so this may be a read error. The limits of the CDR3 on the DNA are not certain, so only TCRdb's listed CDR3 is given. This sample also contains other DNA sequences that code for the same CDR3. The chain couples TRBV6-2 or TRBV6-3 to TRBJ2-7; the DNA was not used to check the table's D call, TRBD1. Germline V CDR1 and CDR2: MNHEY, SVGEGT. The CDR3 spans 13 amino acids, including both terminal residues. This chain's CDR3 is CASSFGTGSEQYF.

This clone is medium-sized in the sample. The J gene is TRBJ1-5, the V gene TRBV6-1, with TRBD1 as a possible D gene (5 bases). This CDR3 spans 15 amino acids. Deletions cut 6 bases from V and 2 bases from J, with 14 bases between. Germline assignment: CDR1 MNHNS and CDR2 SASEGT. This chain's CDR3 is CASRDISAGNQPQHF. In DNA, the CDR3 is TGTGCCAGCAGGGACATTTCAGCGGGCAATCAGCCCCAGCATTTT.

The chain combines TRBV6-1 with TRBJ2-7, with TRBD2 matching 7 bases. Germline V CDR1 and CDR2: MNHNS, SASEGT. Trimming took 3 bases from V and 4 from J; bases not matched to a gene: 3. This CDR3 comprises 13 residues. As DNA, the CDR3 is TGTGCCAGCAGTGAGTGGGGGGGATACGAGCAGTACTTC. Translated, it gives CASSEWGGYEQYF.

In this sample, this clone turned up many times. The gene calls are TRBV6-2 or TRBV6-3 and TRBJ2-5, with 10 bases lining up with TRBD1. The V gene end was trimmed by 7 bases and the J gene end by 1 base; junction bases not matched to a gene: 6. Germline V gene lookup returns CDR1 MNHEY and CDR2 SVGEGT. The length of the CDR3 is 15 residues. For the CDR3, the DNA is TGTGCCAGCACCTTGGGGGACAGGGGCCAAGAGACCCAGTACTTC. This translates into CASTLGDRGQETQYF.

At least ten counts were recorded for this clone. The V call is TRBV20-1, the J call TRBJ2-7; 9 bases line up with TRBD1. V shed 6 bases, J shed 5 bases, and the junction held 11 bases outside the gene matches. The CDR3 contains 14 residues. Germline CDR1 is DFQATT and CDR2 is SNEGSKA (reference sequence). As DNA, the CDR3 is TGCAGTGCAACAAGACCGGGACAGGGAAACGAGCAGTACTTC. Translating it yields CSATRPGQGNEQYF.

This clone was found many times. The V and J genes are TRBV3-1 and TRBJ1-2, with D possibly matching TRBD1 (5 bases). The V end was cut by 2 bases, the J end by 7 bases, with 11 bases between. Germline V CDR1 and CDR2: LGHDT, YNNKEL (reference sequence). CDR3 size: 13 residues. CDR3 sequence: CASSQQGGLGYTF. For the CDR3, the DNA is TGTGCCAGCAGCCAACAGGGAGGCCTTGGCTACACCTTC.

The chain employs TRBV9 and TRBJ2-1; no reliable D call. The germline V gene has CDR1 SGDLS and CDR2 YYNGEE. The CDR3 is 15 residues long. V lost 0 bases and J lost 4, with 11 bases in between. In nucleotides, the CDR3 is TGTGCCAGCAGCGTAGTAGGCGTGTCTTACAATGAGCAGTTCTTC. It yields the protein CASSVVGVSYNEQFF.

Here the CDR3 DNA reads TGCAGTGCTAGAGATCTCAAGCCGGGGTGGGGTGAGCAGTTCTTC. Amino acid sequence: CSARDLKPGWGEQFF. This chain links TRBV20-1 with TRBJ2-1, with D possibly matching TRBD2 (5 bases). This CDR3 is 15 amino acids long. Germline CDR1 and CDR2: DFQATT and SNEGSKA (reference sequence). Trimming took off 0 bases at V and 9 bases at J, with 18 bases between the two ends.

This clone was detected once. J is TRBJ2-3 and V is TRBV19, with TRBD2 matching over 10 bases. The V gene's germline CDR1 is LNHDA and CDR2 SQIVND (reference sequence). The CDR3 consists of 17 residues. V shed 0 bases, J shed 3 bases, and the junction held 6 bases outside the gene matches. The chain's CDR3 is CASSIEVLAGVTDTQYF. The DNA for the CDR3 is TGTGCCAGTAGTATAGAAGTTCTAGCGGGGGTGACAGATACGCAGTATTTT.

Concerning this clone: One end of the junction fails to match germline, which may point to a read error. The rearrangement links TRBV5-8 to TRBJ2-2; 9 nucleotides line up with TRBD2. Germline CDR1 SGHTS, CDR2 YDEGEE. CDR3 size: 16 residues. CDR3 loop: CASSNMGGRDTGELFF. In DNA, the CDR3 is TGTGCCAGCAGCAACATGGGCGGGAGGGACACCGGGGAGCTGTTCTTT.

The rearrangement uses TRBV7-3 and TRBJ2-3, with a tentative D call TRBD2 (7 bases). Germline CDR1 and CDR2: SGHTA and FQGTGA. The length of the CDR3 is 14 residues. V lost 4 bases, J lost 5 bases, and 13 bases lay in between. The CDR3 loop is CASSYGGGGDTQYF. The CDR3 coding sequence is TGTGCCAGCAGCTATGGGGGCGGGGGAGATACGCAGTATTTT.

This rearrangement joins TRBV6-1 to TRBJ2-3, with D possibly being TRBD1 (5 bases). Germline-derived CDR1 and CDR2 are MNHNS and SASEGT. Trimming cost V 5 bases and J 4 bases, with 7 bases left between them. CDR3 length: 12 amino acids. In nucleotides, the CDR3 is TGTGCCAGCAGTAAGACAGCAGATACGCAGTATTTT. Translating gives CASSKTADTQYF.

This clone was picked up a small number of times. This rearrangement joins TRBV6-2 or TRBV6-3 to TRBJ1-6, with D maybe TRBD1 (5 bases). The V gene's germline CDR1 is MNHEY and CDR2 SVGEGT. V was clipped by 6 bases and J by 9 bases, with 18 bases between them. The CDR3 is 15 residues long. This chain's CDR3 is CASSSSGGTGSPLHF. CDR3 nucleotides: TGTGCCAGCAGCTCCTCAGGTGGGACGGGTTCACCCCTCCACTTT.

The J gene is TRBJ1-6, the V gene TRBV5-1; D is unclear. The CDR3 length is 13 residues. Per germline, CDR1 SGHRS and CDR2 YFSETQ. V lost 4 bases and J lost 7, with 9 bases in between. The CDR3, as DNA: TGCGCCAGCAGCGAGGAGTCGAATTCACCCCTCCACTTT. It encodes CASSEESNSPLHF.

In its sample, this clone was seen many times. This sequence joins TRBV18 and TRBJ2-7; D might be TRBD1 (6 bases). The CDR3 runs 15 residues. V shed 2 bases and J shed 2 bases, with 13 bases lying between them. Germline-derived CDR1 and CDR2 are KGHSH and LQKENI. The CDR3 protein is CASSPIRDNAYEQYF. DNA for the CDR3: TGTGCCAGCTCACCAATTAGGGACAACGCCTACGAGCAGTACTTC.

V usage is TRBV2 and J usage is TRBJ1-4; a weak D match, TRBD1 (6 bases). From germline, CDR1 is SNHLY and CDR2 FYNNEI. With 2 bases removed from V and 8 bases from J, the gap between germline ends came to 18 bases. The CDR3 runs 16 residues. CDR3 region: CASSETGRSRGEKLFF. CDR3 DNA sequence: TGTGCCAGCAGTGAAACAGGACGGTCAAGGGGGGAAAAACTGTTTTTT.

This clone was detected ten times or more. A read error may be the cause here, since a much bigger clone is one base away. The CDR3 bases are TGCAGTGCTAGAGAGCCCGGGGACGAGCAGTACTTC. This codes for CSAREPGDEQYF. The chain couples TRBV20-1 to TRBJ2-7; possible D gene TRBD2, 5 bases. This CDR3 has 12 residues. CDR1 is DFQATT and CDR2 is SNEGSKA in the germline V gene (reference sequence). Trimming stripped 0 bases from V and 5 bases from J, with 8 bases between.